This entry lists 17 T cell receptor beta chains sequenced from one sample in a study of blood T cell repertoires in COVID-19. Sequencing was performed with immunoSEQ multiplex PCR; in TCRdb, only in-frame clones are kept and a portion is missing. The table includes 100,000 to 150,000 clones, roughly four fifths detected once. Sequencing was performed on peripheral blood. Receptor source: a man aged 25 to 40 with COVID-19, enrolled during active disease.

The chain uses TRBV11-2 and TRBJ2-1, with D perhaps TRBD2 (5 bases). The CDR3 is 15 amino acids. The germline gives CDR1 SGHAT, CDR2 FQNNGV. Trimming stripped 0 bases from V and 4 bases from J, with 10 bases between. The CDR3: CASSLEDGNYNEQFF. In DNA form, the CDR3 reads TGTGCCAGCAGCTTAGAAGACGGGAATTACAATGAGCAGTTCTTC.

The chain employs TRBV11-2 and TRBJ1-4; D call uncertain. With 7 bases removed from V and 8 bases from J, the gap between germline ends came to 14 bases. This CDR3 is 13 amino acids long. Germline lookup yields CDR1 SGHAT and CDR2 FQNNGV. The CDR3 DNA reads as TGTGCCAGCACCCGGGCCCCGGGGGAAAAACTGTTTTTT. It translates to CASTRAPGEKLFF.

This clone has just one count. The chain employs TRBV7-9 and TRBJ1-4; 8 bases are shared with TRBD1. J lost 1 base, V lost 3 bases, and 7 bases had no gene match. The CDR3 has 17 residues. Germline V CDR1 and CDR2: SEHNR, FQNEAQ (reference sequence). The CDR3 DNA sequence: TGTGCCAGCAGCTTTACAGAACAGGGGGAAACTAATGAAAAACTGTTTTTT. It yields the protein CASSFTEQGETNEKLFF.

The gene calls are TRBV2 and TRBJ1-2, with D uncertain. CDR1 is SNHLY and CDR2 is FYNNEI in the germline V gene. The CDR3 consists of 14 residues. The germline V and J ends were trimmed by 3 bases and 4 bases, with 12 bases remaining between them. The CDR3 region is CASSEGRVGYGYTF. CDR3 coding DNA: TGTGCCAGCAGTGAGGGGAGGGTAGGCTATGGCTACACCTTC.

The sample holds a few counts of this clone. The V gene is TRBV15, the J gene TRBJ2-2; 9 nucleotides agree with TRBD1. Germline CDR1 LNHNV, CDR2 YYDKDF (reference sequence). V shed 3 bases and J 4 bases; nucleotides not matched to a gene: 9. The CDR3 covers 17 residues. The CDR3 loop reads CATSRSGTGMGTGELFF. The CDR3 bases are TGTGCCACCAGCAGGTCCGGGACAGGGATGGGCACCGGGGAGCTGTTTTTT. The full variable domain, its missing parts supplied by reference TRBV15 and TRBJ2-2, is DAMVIQNPRYQVTQFGKPVTLSCSQTLNHNVMYWYQQKSSQAPKLLFHYYDKDFNNEADTPDNFQSRRPNTSFCFLDIRSPGLGDTAMYLCATSRSGTGMGTGELFFGEGSRLTVL.

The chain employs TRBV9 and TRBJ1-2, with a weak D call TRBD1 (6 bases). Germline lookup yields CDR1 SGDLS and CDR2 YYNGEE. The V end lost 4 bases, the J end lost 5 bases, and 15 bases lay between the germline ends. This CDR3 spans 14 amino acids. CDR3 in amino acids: CASSMVDSQYGYTF. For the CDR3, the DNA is TGTGCCAGCAGCATGGTGGACAGTCAGTATGGCTACACCTTC.

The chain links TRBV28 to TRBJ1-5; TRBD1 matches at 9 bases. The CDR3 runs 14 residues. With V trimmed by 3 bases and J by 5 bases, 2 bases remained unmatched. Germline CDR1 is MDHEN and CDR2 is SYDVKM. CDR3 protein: CASSLGQGHQPQHF. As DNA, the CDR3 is TGTGCCAGCAGTTTGGGACAGGGACATCAGCCCCAGCATTTT.

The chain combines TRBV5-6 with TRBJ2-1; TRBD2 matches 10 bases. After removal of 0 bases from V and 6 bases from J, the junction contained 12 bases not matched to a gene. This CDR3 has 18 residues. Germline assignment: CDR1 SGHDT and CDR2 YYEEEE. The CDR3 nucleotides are TGTGCCAGCAGCTTGGTTGAACGGCTAGCGGGAGAGGGCAATGAGCAGTTCTTC. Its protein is CASSLVERLAGEGNEQFF.

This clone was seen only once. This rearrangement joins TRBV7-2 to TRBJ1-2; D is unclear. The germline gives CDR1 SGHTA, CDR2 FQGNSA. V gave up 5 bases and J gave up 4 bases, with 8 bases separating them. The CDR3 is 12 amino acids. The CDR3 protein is CASSLVFYGYTF. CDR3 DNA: TGTGCCAGCAGCCTCGTATTCTATGGCTACACCTTC.

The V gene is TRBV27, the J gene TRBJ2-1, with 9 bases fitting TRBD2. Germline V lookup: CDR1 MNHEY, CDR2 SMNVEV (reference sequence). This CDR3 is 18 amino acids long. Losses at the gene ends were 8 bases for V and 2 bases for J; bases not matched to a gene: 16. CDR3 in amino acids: CASLLFSQREAPYNEQFF. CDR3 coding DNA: TGTGCCAGCCTTTTATTTTCACAGCGGGAGGCCCCCTACAATGAGCAGTTCTTC.

The CDR3 sequence is CSVADSTEAFF. DNA for the CDR3: TGCAGCGTGGCTGACAGCACTGAAGCTTTCTTT. The V and J genes are TRBV29-1 and TRBJ1-1; a possible D gene is TRBD1 (5 bases). Germline values: CDR1 SQVTM, CDR2 ANQGSEA. The CDR3 has 11 amino acids. V lost 6 bases to trimming and J lost 4 bases, with 9 bases between them.

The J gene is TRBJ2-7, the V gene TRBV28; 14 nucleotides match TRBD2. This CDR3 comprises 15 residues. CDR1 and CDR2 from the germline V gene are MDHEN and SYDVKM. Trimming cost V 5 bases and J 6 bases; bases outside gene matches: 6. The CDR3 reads CASSLKGLAGAEQYF. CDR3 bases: TGTGCCAGCAGTCTTAAGGGACTAGCGGGGGCCGAGCAGTACTTC.

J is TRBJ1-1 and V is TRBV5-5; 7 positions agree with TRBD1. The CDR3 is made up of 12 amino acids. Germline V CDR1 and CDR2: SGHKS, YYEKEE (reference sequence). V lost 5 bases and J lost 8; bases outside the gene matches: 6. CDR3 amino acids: CASRRDRLEAFF. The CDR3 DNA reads TGTGCCAGCAGGAGGGACAGATTAGAAGCTTTCTTT. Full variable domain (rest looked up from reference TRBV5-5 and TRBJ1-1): DAGVTQSPTHLIKTRGQQVTLRCSPISGHKSVSWYQQVLGQGPQFIFQYYEKEERGRGNFPDRFSARQFPNYSSELNVNALLLGDSALYLCASRRDRLEAFFGQGTRLTVV.

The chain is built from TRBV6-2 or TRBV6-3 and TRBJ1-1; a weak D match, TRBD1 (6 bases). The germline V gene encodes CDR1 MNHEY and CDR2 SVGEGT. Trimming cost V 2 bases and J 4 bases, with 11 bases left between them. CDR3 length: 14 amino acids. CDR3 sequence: CASSYTGQLTEAFF. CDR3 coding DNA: TGTGCCAGCAGTTACACAGGACAGCTCACTGAAGCTTTCTTT.

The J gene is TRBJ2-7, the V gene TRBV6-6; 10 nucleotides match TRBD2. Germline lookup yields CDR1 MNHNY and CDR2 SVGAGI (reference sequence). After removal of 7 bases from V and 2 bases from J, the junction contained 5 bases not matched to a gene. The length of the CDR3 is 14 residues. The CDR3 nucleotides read TGTGCCAGCACCGACGGGACTAGCGCCTACGAGCAGTACTTC. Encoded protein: CASTDGTSAYEQYF.

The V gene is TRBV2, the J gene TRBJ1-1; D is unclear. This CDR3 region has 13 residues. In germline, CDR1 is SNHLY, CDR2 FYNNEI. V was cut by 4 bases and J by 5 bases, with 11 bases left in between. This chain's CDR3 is CASSVREGTEAFF. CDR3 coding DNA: TGTGCCAGCAGTGTGCGGGAAGGTACTGAAGCTTTCTTT.

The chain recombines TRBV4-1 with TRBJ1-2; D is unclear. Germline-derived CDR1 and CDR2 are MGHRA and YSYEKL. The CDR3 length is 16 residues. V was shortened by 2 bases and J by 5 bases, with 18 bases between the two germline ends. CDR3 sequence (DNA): TGCGCCAGCAGCCAAAGTTCCGGGATTGACGGATATGGCTACACCTTC. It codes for CASSQSSGIDGYGYTF.